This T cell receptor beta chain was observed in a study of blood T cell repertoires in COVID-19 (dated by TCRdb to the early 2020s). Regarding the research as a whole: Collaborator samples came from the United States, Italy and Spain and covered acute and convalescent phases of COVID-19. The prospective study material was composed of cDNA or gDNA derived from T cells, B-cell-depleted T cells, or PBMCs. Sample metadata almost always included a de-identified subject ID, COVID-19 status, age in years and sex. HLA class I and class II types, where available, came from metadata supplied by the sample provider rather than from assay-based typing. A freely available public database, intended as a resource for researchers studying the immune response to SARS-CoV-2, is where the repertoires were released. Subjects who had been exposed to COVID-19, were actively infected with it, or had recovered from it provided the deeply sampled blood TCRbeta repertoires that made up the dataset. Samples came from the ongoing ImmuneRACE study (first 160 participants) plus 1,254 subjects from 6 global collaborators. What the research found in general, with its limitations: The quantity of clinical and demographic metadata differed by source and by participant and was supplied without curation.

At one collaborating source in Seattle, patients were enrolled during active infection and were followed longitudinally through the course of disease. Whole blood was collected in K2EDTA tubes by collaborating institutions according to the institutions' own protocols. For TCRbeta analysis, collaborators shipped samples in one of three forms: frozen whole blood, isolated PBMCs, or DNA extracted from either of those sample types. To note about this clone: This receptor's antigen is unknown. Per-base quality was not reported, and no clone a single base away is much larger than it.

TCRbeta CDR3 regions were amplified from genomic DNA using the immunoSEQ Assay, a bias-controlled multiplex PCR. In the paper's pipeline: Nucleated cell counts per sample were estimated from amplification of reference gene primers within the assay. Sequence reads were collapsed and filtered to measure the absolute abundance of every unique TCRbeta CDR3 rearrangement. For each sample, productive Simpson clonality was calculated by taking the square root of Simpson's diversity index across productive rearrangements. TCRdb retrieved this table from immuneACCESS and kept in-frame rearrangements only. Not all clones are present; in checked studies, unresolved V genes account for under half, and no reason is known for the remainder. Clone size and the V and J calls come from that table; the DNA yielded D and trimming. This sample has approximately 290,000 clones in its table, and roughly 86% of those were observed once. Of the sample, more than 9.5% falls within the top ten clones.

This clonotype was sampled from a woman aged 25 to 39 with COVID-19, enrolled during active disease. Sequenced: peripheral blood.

The DNA reads as follows: TGTGCCAGCAGTTCGCTGGGAGCGGGGGGACCAGATACGCAGTATTTT. It translates to CASSSLGAGGPDTQYF. The V and J genes are TRBV6-5 and TRBJ2-3, with 9 central nucleotides matching TRBD2. Via the germline V gene, CDR1 is MNHEY and CDR2 SVGAGI. V has 4 bases trimmed and J has 4 bases trimmed; junction bases matching no gene number 9. From its cysteine to its phenylalanine, the CDR3 spans 16 amino acids. The CDR3 DNA has 48 bases and is translated from base 1.